Below, one T cell receptor (beta chain) is given with its context. This record belongs to a study of T cells in Graves' hyperthyroidism and ophthalmopathy. The CDR3 regions of TCR beta were amplified from RNA transcripts. When the TCR CDR3 underwent first-round RT-PCR, the HTBI primer set was used. TCRdb used MiXCR to reprocess the multiplex PCR reads, holding one entry per CDR3 protein. The table has about 520,000 distinct CDR3 sequences, around 24% seen once. The sample taken for sequencing was blood. This sequence was found in a woman aged 25 to 39 with Graves' ophthalmopathy.

The CDR3 bases are TGCGCCAGCACTCCGGACAGTTGGGGGTATGGCTACACCTTC. Translated: CASTPDSWGYGYTF. The rearrangement joins TRBV10-1 to TRBJ1-2; tentative D call: TRBD1 (6 bases). Trimming removed 7 bases from V and 5 bases from J, with 17 bases in between. This CDR3 is built from 14 residues. Germline V CDR1 and CDR2: WNHNN, SYGVQD (reference sequence).